The T cell receptor beta chain described here comes from a study of OX40 agonist ivuxolimab in advanced cancers. Study-level points and caveats: At 0.1 to 3.0 mg/kg, CD4+ and CD8+ blood T cells expanded clonally by week 6.

About this clone itself: The antigen is not known.

Clones were sequenced by immunoSEQ multiplex PCR, and TCRdb holds only the in-frame ones, with some missing. The sample shows roughly 73,000 clones, approximately 80% of them seen only once. This specimen consisted of CD4+ or CD8+ T cells sorted from blood, obtained in a trial of the OX40 agonist ivuxolimab. The sequence derives from an adult with an advanced solid tumor such as melanoma, head and neck, liver or kidney cancer.

CDR3 nucleotides: TGTGCCAGCAGCTTGGCGGGCTCCGGGACAGCTTATGGCTACACCTTC. Translated: CASSLAGSGTAYGYTF. The chain combines TRBV5-6 with TRBJ1-2; 7 bases agree with TRBD1. CDR1 and CDR2 (germline): SGHDT, YYEEEE. V was clipped by 0 bases and J by 5 bases; unmatched bases: 10. The CDR3 spans 16 residues. The whole variable domain, filled in from reference TRBV5-6 and TRBJ1-2, reads DAGVTQSPTHLIKTRGQQVTLRCSPKSGHDTVSWYQQALGQGPQFIFQYYEEEERQRGNFPDRFSGHQFPNYSSELNVNALLLGDSALYLCASSLAGSGTAYGYTFGSGTRLTVV.